One sample yielded the 14 T cell receptor beta chains listed below, sequenced in a study of PD-1 blockade in classical Hodgkin lymphoma. Time point denoted: cycle 4 day 1 (C4D1), after around six weeks of nivolumab. Every patient relapsed after autologous stem cell transplantation, and brentuximab vedotin exposure varied. TCRdb's table, derived via immunoSEQ multiplex PCR, lists solely in-frame clones and lacks some. The sample records tens of thousands of clones, approximately 85% being singletons. Sequenced material: peripheral blood mononuclear cells (PBMCs), taken before the fourth cycle of nivolumab. The receptors derive from a human donor with classical Hodgkin lymphoma.

The chain recombines TRBV5-1 with TRBJ2-3; 9 bases align to TRBD1. Germline-derived CDR1 and CDR2 are SGHRS and YFSETQ. The CDR3 contains 16 residues. V dropped 4 bases and J dropped 2; count of bases not matched to a gene: 8. The DNA of the CDR3 is TGCGCCAGCAGCGGGAGGACAGGGGCAAACACAGATACGCAGTATTTT. Amino acids: CASSGRTGANTDTQYF.

A single count supports this clone. This sequence joins TRBV7-9 and TRBJ2-1; D is ambiguous. CDR3 size: 13 residues. The germline gives CDR1 SEHNR, CDR2 FQNEAQ (reference sequence). V was clipped by 5 bases and J by 6 bases, with 11 bases between them. CDR3 bases: TGTGCCAGCAGCCCAGGTAAGGGCAATGAGCAGTTCTTC. Encoded protein: CASSPGKGNEQFF.

The gene calls are TRBV6-6 and TRBJ2-6; D remains unclear. CDR1 is MNHNY, CDR2 SVGAGI, per germline (reference sequence). There are 16 residues in the CDR3. Between the trimmed V and J ends, which lost 0 bases and 4 bases, there was a span of 10 bases. The CDR3 bases are TGTGCCAGCAGTTACTCCGGGCAGACAGGGGCCAACGTCCTGACTTTC. Amino acid sequence: CASSYSGQTGANVLTF.

The chain carries TRBV9 and TRBJ1-2; the D is unclear. The CDR3 runs to 12 residues. Germline CDR1 SGDLS, CDR2 YYNGEE. The V gene lost 3 bases and the J gene lost 4 bases, with 7 bases spanning the gap. The CDR3 DNA follows: TGTGCCAGCAGCGGAGGTCTCTATGGCTACACCTTC. This codes for CASSGGLYGYTF.

The rearrangement uses TRBV4-3 and TRBJ1-2; no clear D. The CDR3 has 17 residues. V was trimmed by 2 bases and J by 6 bases, leaving 22 bases between them. CDR1 LGHNA and CDR2 YSLEER come from the germline V gene. In nucleotides, the CDR3 is TGCGCCAGCAGCCAAAAAGTTTGGTACAGCGTCCTGGATGGCTACACCTTC. This gives the protein CASSQKVWYSVLDGYTF.

A few counts support this clone. The chain employs TRBV25-1 and TRBJ1-2; possibly TRBD1 for D (6 bases). Trimming removed 1 base from V and 4 bases from J, with 13 bases in between. CDR1 is MGHDK, CDR2 SYGVNS, per germline. This CDR3 region has 15 residues. The CDR3 protein is CASSELGGRGYGYTF. The CDR3 DNA sequence: TGTGCCAGCAGTGAATTGGGGGGGCGCGGCTATGGCTACACCTTC.

The genes are TRBV4-3 and TRBJ2-4; a possible D gene is TRBD2 (6 bases). V was pared by 0 bases and J by 8 bases, with 11 bases between. CDR1 is LGHNA, CDR2 YSLEER, per germline. This CDR3 is 14 amino acids long. The CDR3 reads CASSQDPREDIQYF. The CDR3 nucleotides read TGCGCCAGCAGCCAAGATCCCAGGGAGGACATTCAGTACTTC.

The chain uses TRBV4-3 and TRBJ2-3, with 9 positions matching TRBD2. The CDR3 is 15 amino acids. Germline V lookup: CDR1 LGHNA, CDR2 YSLEER. V gave up 0 bases and J gave up 4 bases; unmatched junction bases: 2. In DNA form, the CDR3 reads TGCGCCAGCAGCCAAGAACGCGGGGGGGCAGATACGCAGTATTTT. Translation gives CASSQERGGADTQYF.

The chain joins TRBV4-3 to TRBJ2-3; D is perhaps TRBD2 (6 bases). Germline loops: CDR1 LGHNA, CDR2 YSLEER. The CDR3 is 16 residues long. V was shortened by 2 bases and J by 6 bases, with 18 bases between the two germline ends. The chain's CDR3 is CASSQWVLAGGDTQYF. Here the CDR3 DNA reads TGCGCCAGCAGCCAATGGGTACTAGCAGGAGGGGATACGCAGTATTTT.

V and J are TRBV6-5 and TRBJ2-7; D remains unclear. The germline V and J ends were trimmed by 8 bases and 3 bases, with 11 bases remaining between them. Per germline, CDR1 MNHEY and CDR2 SVGAGI. The CDR3 spans 12 residues. CDR3 amino acids: CASVSAYYEQYF. The CDR3 region has the DNA TGTGCCAGCGTTTCAGCGTACTACGAGCAGTACTTC.

The gene calls are TRBV6-6 and TRBJ1-1, with a possible D match to TRBD1 (5 bases). V lost 1 base, J lost 8 bases, and 8 bases lay in between. This CDR3 has 12 amino acids. In germline, CDR1 is MNHNY, CDR2 SVGAGI (reference sequence). The CDR3 DNA reads as TGTGCCAGCAGTTACTTCGGGGGGGAAGCTTTCTTT. Amino acids: CASSYFGGEAFF.

Only one count was recorded for this clone. This sequence joins TRBV5-1 and TRBJ2-1, with 9 bases that match TRBD1. Germline CDR1 is SGHRS and CDR2 is YFSETQ. With 3 bases clipped from V and 12 bases from J, the junction kept 4 bases outside the gene matches. This CDR3 region has 12 residues. This chain's CDR3 is CASSSDRGSQFF. DNA of the CDR3: TGCGCCAGCAGCTCGGACAGGGGATCGCAGTTCTTC. The full variable domain, with the rest looked up from reference TRBV5-1 and TRBJ2-1, is KAGVTQTPRYLIKTRGQQVTLSCSPISGHRSVSWYQQTPGQGLQFLFEYFSETQRNKGNFPGRFSGRQFSNSRSEMNVSTLELGDSALYLCASSSDRGSQFFGPGTRLTVL.

This clone was counted once. The chain employs TRBV2 and TRBJ1-1; D may be TRBD1 (6 bases). Trimming pared 4 bases from V and 1 base from J, leaving 7 bases between. CDR1 is SNHLY, CDR2 FYNNEI, per germline. The CDR3 covers 13 residues. The chain's CDR3 is CASSARGNTEAFF. The CDR3 DNA sequence: TGTGCCAGCAGTGCCAGGGGGAACACTGAAGCTTTCTTT. Filled out from reference TRBV2 and TRBJ1-1, the complete variable domain reads EPEVTQTPSHQVTQMGQEVILRCVPISNHLYFYWYRQILGQKVEFLVSFYNNEISEKSEIFDDQFSVERPDGSNFTLKIRSTKLEDSAMYFCASSARGNTEAFFGQGTRLTVV.

CDR3 nucleotides: TGCAGCGTTTCTCAGGGCAATCAGCCCCAGCATTTT. The encoded protein is CSVSQGNQPQHF. The chain joins TRBV29-1 to TRBJ1-5; no definite D call. The CDR3 length is 12 residues. The V and J ends lost 5 bases and 2 bases respectively, with 7 bases between them. In germline, CDR1 is SQVTM, CDR2 ANQGSEA.